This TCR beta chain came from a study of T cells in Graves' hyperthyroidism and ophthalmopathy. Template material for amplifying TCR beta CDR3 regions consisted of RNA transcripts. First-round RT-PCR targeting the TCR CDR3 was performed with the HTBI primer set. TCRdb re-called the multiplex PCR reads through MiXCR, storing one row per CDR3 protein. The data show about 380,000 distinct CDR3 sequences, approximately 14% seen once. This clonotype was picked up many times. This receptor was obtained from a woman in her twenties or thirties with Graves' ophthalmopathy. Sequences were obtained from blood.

CDR3 bases: TGTGCCAGCAGTATACTCAGGGTCTACTACAATGAGCAGTTCTTC. Its translation: CASSILRVYYNEQFF. The chain carries TRBV28 and TRBJ2-1, with D perhaps TRBD1 (5 bases). The germline V and J ends were trimmed by 5 bases and 3 bases, with 14 bases remaining between them. This CDR3 spans 15 amino acids. Germline CDR1 MDHEN, CDR2 SYDVKM. The whole variable domain, remainder taken from reference TRBV28 and TRBJ2-1, is DVKVTQSSRYLVKRTGEKVFLECVQDMDHENMFWYRQDPGLGLRLIYFSYDVKMKEKGDIPEGYSVSREKKERFSLILESASTNQTSMYLCASSILRVYYNEQFFGPGTRLTVL.